Reported below is one T cell receptor beta chain. The antigen is unknown. On average, the one heparinised blood draw given by each donor was about 120 mL. The data belong to a study of beta chain features in type 1 diabetes. As for the study in general: Patient and healthy donor groups were alike in age, gender and cell yields.

Study findings and constraints: In comparison with healthy donors, patients had naive, central memory and Treg TCRB repertoires that appeared more similar. In every one of the four CD4+ subsets, TCRB CDR3s were moderately but significantly shorter in Type 1 diabetes patients.

Expressed TCRB transcripts were sequenced because the entire RNA isolate underwent reverse transcription. Deep immunoSEQ sequencing covered naive, central memory and regulatory T cell samples. Using immunoSEQ multiplex PCR, the repertoire was profiled, and TCRdb retains in-frame clones only, with some absent. The sample holds 200,000 to 250,000 clones, over 11% seen once. The origin of this receptor is a man aged 25-45 years with type 1 diabetes. The source material was naive CD4+ T cells from blood.

The CDR3: CASSESVDRSSYEQYF. Here the CDR3 DNA reads TGTGCCAGCAGTGAGTCCGTGGACAGGAGCTCCTACGAGCAGTACTTC. This chain uses TRBV9 with TRBJ2-7; TRBD1 matches at 7 bases. CDR1 is SGDLS, CDR2 YYNGEE, per germline. The V segment lost 5 bases and the J segment 0 bases; nucleotides outside the gene matches: 11. The CDR3 spans 16 residues.